This T cell receptor beta chain was observed in a study of neurological immune-mediated disorders. Each CDR3 protein gets one entry after TCRdb re-called the 5' RACE reads with MiXCR. The data show about 80,000 distinct CDR3 sequences, about 9.7% seen once. This CDR3 comprises 14 residues. Trimming took 0 bases from V and 5 from J; bases not matched to a gene: 4. Per germline, CDR1 SGHRS and CDR2 YFSETQ. The source is a man aged 50-59 years in good health. The sample consisted of PBMCs. V gene TRBV5-1 combines with J gene TRBJ2-5; TRBD1 aligns across 7 bases. The CDR3 bases are TGCGCCAGCAGCTTGGAAGGGGGCAAGGAGACCCAGTACTTC. It codes for CASSLEGGKETQYF.